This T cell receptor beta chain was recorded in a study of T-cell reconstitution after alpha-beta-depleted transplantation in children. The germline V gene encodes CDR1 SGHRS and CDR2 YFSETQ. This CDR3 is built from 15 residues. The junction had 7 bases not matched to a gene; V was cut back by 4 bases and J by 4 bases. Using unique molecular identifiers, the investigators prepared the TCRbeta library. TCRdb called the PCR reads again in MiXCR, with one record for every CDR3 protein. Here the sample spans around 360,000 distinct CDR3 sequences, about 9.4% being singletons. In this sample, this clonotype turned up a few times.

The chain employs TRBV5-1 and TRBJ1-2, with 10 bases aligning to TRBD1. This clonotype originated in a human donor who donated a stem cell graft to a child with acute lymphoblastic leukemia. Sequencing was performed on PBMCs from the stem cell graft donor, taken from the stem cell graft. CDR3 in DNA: TGCGCCAGCAGCGGGACAGGGGTCGAAGGCTATGGCTACACCTTC. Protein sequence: CASSGTGVEGYGYTF.